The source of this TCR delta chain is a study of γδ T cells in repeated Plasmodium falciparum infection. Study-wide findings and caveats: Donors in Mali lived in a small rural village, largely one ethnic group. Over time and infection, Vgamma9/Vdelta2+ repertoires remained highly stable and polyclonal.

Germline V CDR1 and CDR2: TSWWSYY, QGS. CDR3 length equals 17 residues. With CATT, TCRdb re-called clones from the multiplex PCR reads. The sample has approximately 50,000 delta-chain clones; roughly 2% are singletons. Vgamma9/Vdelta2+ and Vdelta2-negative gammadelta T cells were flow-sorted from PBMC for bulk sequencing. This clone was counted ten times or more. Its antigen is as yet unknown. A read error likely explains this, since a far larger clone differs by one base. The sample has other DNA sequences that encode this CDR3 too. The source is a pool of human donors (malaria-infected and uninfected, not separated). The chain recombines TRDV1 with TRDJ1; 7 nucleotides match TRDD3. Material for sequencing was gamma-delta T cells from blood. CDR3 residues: CALGILRWGWKTYKLIF. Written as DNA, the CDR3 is TGTGCCCTTGGGATACTACGCTGGGGATGGAAAACCTATAAACTCATCTTC.